This TCR beta chain emerged from a study of early T cells in non-severe SARS-CoV-2 infection. This CDR3 has 14 amino acids. The junction had 3 bases not matched to a gene; V was cut back by 2 bases and J by 3 bases. Per the germline V gene, CDR1 is SGHRS and CDR2 is YFSETQ. General study points: The study's VDJdb matching favored anti-spike CD8 responses and missed private and CD4 specificities.

As part of library construction, unique molecular identifiers were attached to individual cDNA molecules. TCRdb passed the 5' RACE reads through MiXCR, listing each CDR3 protein once. This sample has approximately 71,000 distinct CDR3 sequences, with about 11% found just once. This clonotype was observed at least ten times. Antigen specificity is unknown. The V and J genes are TRBV5-1 and TRBJ1-1, with 8 bases identical to TRBD1. This TCR came from an adult who was a healthcare worker with PCR-confirmed SARS-CoV-2 infection or an uninfected control (not recorded which). The sequenced material came from whole blood. This CDR3 reads CASSFQGADTEAFF. Written as DNA, the CDR3 is TGCGCCAGCAGCTTCCAGGGGGCCGACACTGAAGCTTTCTTT.